Each of the 26 T cell receptor beta chains below was sequenced from the same sample in a study of cytomegalovirus exposure and HLA in healthy donors. The PCR had 60 Vbeta and 13 Jbeta primers. Produced via immunoSEQ multiplex PCR; TCRdb's table is partial and in-frame only. The sample records 180,000 or so clones, around 76% being singletons. Material: PBMCs. Every receptor here comes from a woman aged 25 to 39 in good health and CMV-seropositive.

The chain carries TRBV4-3 and TRBJ2-1; unclear D gene. This CDR3 spans 13 amino acids. Trimming took 1 base from V and 10 from J, leaving 11 bases between them. Germline CDR1 and CDR2: LGHNA and YSLEER. The CDR3 DNA sequence: TGCGCCAGCAGCCAAGGTCTTTTGCGCGAGCAGTTCTTC. It codes for CASSQGLLREQFF.

The table lists this clone with a count of one. V and J are TRBV5-1 and TRBJ1-1; D call uncertain. Germline values: CDR1 SGHRS, CDR2 YFSETQ. The CDR3 contains 15 residues. Trimming took off 0 bases at V and 0 bases at J, with 9 bases between the two ends. The CDR3 loop reads CASSLDGRMNTEAFF. CDR3 coding DNA: TGCGCCAGCAGCTTGGATGGCAGAATGAACACTGAAGCTTTCTTT.

In DNA form, the CDR3 reads TGTGCCAGCAGCGTTGCAACAGGGAAAGCTAACTATGGCTACACCTTC. This translates into CASSVATGKANYGYTF. This rearrangement joins TRBV5-5 to TRBJ1-2; tentative D call: TRBD1 (6 bases). CDR1 and CDR2 (germline): SGHKS, YYEKEE (reference sequence). Trimming took 4 bases from V and 0 from J, leaving 16 bases between them. The length of the CDR3 is 16 residues.

V gene TRBV14 combines with J gene TRBJ1-2, with TRBD1 as a possible D gene (5 bases). The germline V gene has CDR1 SGHDN and CDR2 FVKESK. The CDR3 runs 15 residues. The V gene lost 1 base and the J gene lost 8 bases, with 17 bases spanning the gap. The CDR3 protein is CASSQGTGRGFGYTF. As DNA, the CDR3 is TGTGCCAGCAGCCAAGGAACGGGACGGGGGTTCGGCTACACCTTC. The full variable domain, with the rest looked up from reference TRBV14 and TRBJ1-2, is EAGVTQFPSHSVIEKGQTVTLRCDPISGHDNLYWYRRVMGKEIKFLLHFVKESKQDESGMPNNRFLAERTGGTYSTLKVQPAELEDSGVYFCASSQGTGRGFGYTFGSGTRLTVV.

V usage is TRBV5-1 and J usage is TRBJ2-1, with 15 bases aligning to TRBD2. V gave up 7 bases and J gave up 0 bases; unmatched junction bases: 11. The CDR3 runs 19 residues. The germline CDR1 and CDR2 sequences are SGHRS and YFSETQ. The CDR3 reads CASATRTSGRAGSYNEQFF. The CDR3 coding sequence is TGCGCCAGCGCCACTCGGACTAGCGGGAGGGCCGGCTCCTACAATGAGCAGTTCTTC.

This chain links TRBV29-1 with TRBJ1-1; tentatively, D is TRBD1 (5 bases). Germline lookup yields CDR1 SQVTM and CDR2 ANQGSEA. V was pared by 2 bases and J by 0 bases, with 10 bases between. This CDR3 is 14 amino acids long. The CDR3 DNA follows: TGCAGCGTTGAAACTGACAGTCTGAACACTGAAGCTTTCTTT. This codes for CSVETDSLNTEAFF.

CDR3 loop: CASSPDSDEGFF. The CDR3 DNA reads TGTGCCAGCTCACCAGATAGCGACGAGGGGTTCTTC. The chain carries TRBV18 and TRBJ2-1; D is possibly TRBD2 (5 bases). This CDR3 has 12 amino acids. V was pared by 2 bases and J by 15 bases, with 14 bases between. The V gene's germline CDR1 is KGHSH and CDR2 LQKENI.

This sequence joins TRBV27 and TRBJ1-2, with 7 bases matching TRBD1. The CDR3 spans 16 residues. The junction had 14 bases not matched to a gene; V was cut back by 8 bases and J by 2 bases. CDR1 is MNHEY, CDR2 SMNVEV, per germline (reference sequence). The CDR3 here is CASGYTVGQSNYGYTF. In DNA form, the CDR3 reads TGTGCCAGCGGCTATACAGTGGGACAGAGCAACTATGGCTACACCTTC.

CDR3 DNA sequence: TGTGCCAGCAGGACCCAGGGAAGCTATAATTCACCCCTCCACTTT. This translates into CASRTQGSYNSPLHF. This sequence joins TRBV6-9 and TRBJ1-6, with D perhaps matching TRBD1 (5 bases). V was clipped by 6 bases and J by 3 bases, with 12 bases between them. This CDR3 is built from 15 residues. Per germline, CDR1 MNHGY and CDR2 SVAAGI.

The V call is TRBV6-6, the J call TRBJ2-7; 8 bases agree with TRBD1. J lost 6 bases, V lost 6 bases, and 7 bases had no gene match. From germline, CDR1 is MNHNY and CDR2 SVGAGI (reference sequence). This CDR3 region has 13 residues. CDR3 residues: CASSRGQGGEQYF. CDR3 DNA: TGTGCCAGCAGCAGAGGACAGGGCGGCGAGCAGTACTTC.

This clone has just a few counts. The chain combines TRBV4-3 with TRBJ1-1; the match to TRBD1 covers 8 bases. From germline, CDR1 is LGHNA and CDR2 YSLEER. V gave up 4 bases and J gave up 4 bases; unmatched junction bases: 5. The CDR3 spans 14 residues. CDR3 nucleotide sequence: TGCGCCAGCAGCCGCAAACAGGGGGGCACTGAAGCTTTCTTT. This translates into CASSRKQGGTEAFF.

The CDR3 sequence is CAWSPGETEAFF. Here the CDR3 DNA reads TGTGCCTGGTCTCCAGGGGAAACTGAAGCTTTCTTT. This chain uses TRBV30 with TRBJ1-1; the D gene is possibly TRBD1 (6 bases). Germline lookup yields CDR1 GTSNPN and CDR2 SVGIG (reference sequence). CDR3 size: 12 residues. Between the trimmed V and J ends, which lost 5 bases and 5 bases, there was a span of 12 bases.

V and J are TRBV19 and TRBJ1-5; D not certain. CDR3 length equals 18 residues. Germline V gives CDR1 LNHDA, CDR2 SQIVND (reference sequence). V lost 3 bases, J lost 2 bases, and 20 bases lay in between. CDR3 sequence: CASSIPTPGTWGNQPQHF. In DNA, the CDR3 is TGTGCCAGTAGTATCCCGACCCCAGGCACGTGGGGCAATCAGCCCCAGCATTTT.

This clone is labeled as medium-sized. The rearrangement uses TRBV4-3 and TRBJ1-1, with a weak D call TRBD1 (6 bases). The V and J ends lost 2 bases and 4 bases respectively, with 17 bases between them. The CDR3 is 16 amino acids. Germline V gene data show CDR1 as LGHNA and CDR2 as YSLEER. CDR3 sequence: CASSQQEGDTGTEAFF. CDR3 nucleotides: TGCGCCAGCAGCCAACAAGAAGGGGACACCGGCACTGAAGCTTTCTTT.

V usage is TRBV19 and J usage is TRBJ1-2; TRBD1 might be the D (5 bases). There are 13 residues in the CDR3. Per germline, CDR1 LNHDA and CDR2 SQIVND (reference sequence). Trimming left V 4 bases short and J 2 bases short, with 8 bases between. CDR3 nucleotides: TGTGCCAGTAGTACCCCAGGGAACTATGGCTACACCTTC. Its translation: CASSTPGNYGYTF.

On this clone: This CDR3 is also generated by other DNA sequences in the sample. The chain uses TRBV6-5 and TRBJ1-1; D unresolved. The germline CDR1 and CDR2 sequences are MNHEY and SVGAGI. Trimming left V 2 bases short and J 3 bases short, with 10 bases between. The CDR3 sequence is 14 residues long. The CDR3: CASSYAAGYTEAFF. CDR3 sequence (DNA): TGTGCCAGCAGTTACGCGGCCGGATACACTGAAGCTTTCTTT.

The chain combines TRBV9 with TRBJ1-2; perhaps TRBD1 as D (6 bases). Germline values: CDR1 SGDLS, CDR2 YYNGEE. V lost 2 bases and J lost 6, with 20 bases in between. There are 16 residues in the CDR3. CDR3: CASSVESTGFRDGYTF. CDR3 sequence (DNA): TGTGCCAGCAGCGTGGAATCTACAGGGTTTCGAGATGGCTACACCTTC.

V and J are TRBV5-1 and TRBJ1-1, with 7 nucleotides matching TRBD1. The CDR3 consists of 16 residues. The germline CDR1 and CDR2 sequences are SGHRS and YFSETQ. The junction had 8 bases not matched to a gene; V was cut back by 2 bases and J by 1 base. CDR3 DNA: TGCGCCAGCAGCTTCCTGACACAGGGGACGAACACTGAAGCTTTCTTT. Its translation is CASSFLTQGTNTEAFF.

The chain recombines TRBV27 with TRBJ2-4; tentatively, D is TRBD2 (5 bases). Trimming left V 3 bases short and J 6 bases short, with 12 bases between. Germline assignment: CDR1 MNHEY and CDR2 SMNVEV (reference sequence). CDR3 length equals 14 residues. CDR3 bases: TGTGCCAGCAGTTTTTTGGGGAGCGGAAACATTCAGTACTTC. Its protein product is CASSFLGSGNIQYF.

The chain carries TRBV7-9 and TRBJ1-2; 9 bases line up with TRBD1. This CDR3 comprises 14 residues. After removal of 1 base from V and 8 bases from J, the junction contained 5 bases not matched to a gene. In germline, CDR1 is SEHNR, CDR2 FQNEAQ (reference sequence). The CDR3 protein is CASSLGGQGGGYTF. CDR3 coding DNA: TGTGCCAGCAGCTTAGGGGGACAGGGTGGAGGCTACACCTTC.

The V call is TRBV5-4, the J call TRBJ2-7, with 7 bases that match TRBD1. In germline, CDR1 is SGHNT, CDR2 YYREEE (reference sequence). With V trimmed by 4 bases and J by 7 bases, 5 bases remained unmatched. CDR3 length: 12 amino acids. CDR3 residues: CASSLTGQEQYF. The CDR3 DNA reads as TGTGCCAGCAGCCTGACAGGGCAAGAGCAGTACTTC.

Regarding this clone: The germline gene is not matched at one end of the junction; a read error may be the cause. The chain is built from TRBV7-2 and TRBJ2-1; the match to TRBD2 covers 8 bases. Germline CDR1 reads SGHTA; CDR2 reads FQGNSA. The CDR3 totals 15 residues. The CDR3 DNA follows: TGTGCCAGCACCTTAAGCGGGAGTGGGTACAATGAGCAGTTCTTC. It specifies CASTLSGSGYNEQFF.

V and J are TRBV7-9 and TRBJ2-1; D is perhaps TRBD2 (6 bases). Germline CDR1 and CDR2: SEHNR and FQNEAQ (reference sequence). This CDR3 spans 14 amino acids. V dropped 4 bases and J dropped 0 bases, with 7 bases sitting between them. Here the CDR3 DNA reads TGTGCCAGCAGCTCCGGGGGCTCCTACAATGAGCAGTTCTTC. Its translation is CASSSGGSYNEQFF. Full variable domain (outside the CDR3, taken from reference TRBV7-9 and TRBJ2-1): DTGVSQNPRHKITKRGQNVTFRCDPISEHNRLYWYRQTLGQGPEFLTYFQNEAQLEKSRLLSDRFSAERPKGSFSTLEIQRTEQGDSAMYLCASSSGGSYNEQFFGPGTRLTVL.

The chain links TRBV12-5 to TRBJ2-2; D not resolved. Germline CDR1 LGHNT, CDR2 FRNRAP. V was shortened by 6 bases and J by 8 bases, with 13 bases between the two germline ends. CDR3 length: 13 residues. This CDR3 is CASGLPTGGELFF. In DNA form, the CDR3 reads TGTGCTAGTGGCCTACCTACGGGTGGGGAGCTGTTTTTT.

This clone occurred once. In nucleotides, the CDR3 is TGCGCCAGCAGCCGGCGGGCGGACGGGGAGCTGTTTTTT. Amino acid sequence: CASSRRADGELFF. This chain links TRBV5-1 with TRBJ2-2; D is possibly TRBD2 (5 bases). With 4 bases removed from V and 7 bases from J, the gap between germline ends came to 11 bases. The CDR3 has 13 amino acids. The germline V gene has CDR1 SGHRS and CDR2 YFSETQ.

The chain joins TRBV6-6 to TRBJ1-4; the match to TRBD1 covers 7 bases. CDR3 length equals 15 residues. Trimming cost V 6 bases and J 6 bases; bases outside gene matches: 10. Germline values: CDR1 MNHNY, CDR2 SVGAGI (reference sequence). In DNA form, the CDR3 reads TGTGCCAGCAGCCCACACGACAGGGACGATGAAAAACTGTTTTTT. Protein sequence: CASSPHDRDDEKLFF.